This T cell receptor (beta chain) was observed in a study of early stage breast cancer tumors. Whole-study context: Among about twelve ER+/PR+/HER2- tumors, eight were ductal, four lobular.

Here immunoSEQ multiplex PCR was the method, and the copy in TCRdb shows in-frame clones only, minus some. This sample has tens of thousands of clones, with 55% to 75% found just once. Germline V CDR1 and CDR2: SEHNR, FQNEAQ (reference sequence). V dropped 5 bases and J dropped 5; count of bases not matched to a gene: 18. The CDR3 is 17 amino acids. V is TRBV7-9 and J is TRBJ2-7, with 7 bases that match TRBD2. Sequences were obtained from blood. The origin of this receptor is a person between 50 and 60 years old with breast cancer. The CDR3 loop reads CASSPAGGQRELDEQYF. The CDR3 nucleotides read TGTGCCAGCAGCCCCGCTGGAGGGCAGCGGGAACTCGACGAGCAGTACTTC.